These 27 T cell receptor beta chains share one sample of origin, sequenced in a study of T-cell reconstitution after alpha-beta-depleted transplantation in children. Unique molecular identifiers tagged the TCRbeta library. MiXCR, applied by TCRdb to the PCR reads, yields one record per CDR3 protein. The table records over 400,000 distinct CDR3 sequences, around an eighth of them present only once. The sample here was PBMCs from the stem cell graft donor, taken from the stem cell graft. The receptors come from a human donor who donated a stem cell graft to a child with combined immunodeficiency.

This clonotype has ten or more counts. The V gene is TRBV5-1, the J gene TRBJ2-3; D might be TRBD1 (6 bases). The CDR3 is 16 residues long. Trimming removed 1 base from V and 0 bases from J, with 12 bases in between. Germline V gives CDR1 SGHRS, CDR2 YFSETQ. CDR3 coding DNA: TGCGCCAGCAGCTTGCAGGGGAGCTCTAGCACAGATACGCAGTATTTT. Its protein is CASSLQGSSSTDTQYF.

This clonotype was found a few times. This chain uses TRBV5-8 with TRBJ2-2; 9 bases fit TRBD1. The CDR3 has 14 residues. Looked up from germline, CDR1 is SGHTS and CDR2 is YDEGEE. The ends lost 9 bases at V and 3 bases at J; junction bases unmatched: 6. Here the CDR3 DNA reads TGTGCCACAAACAGGGGGCCGGACACCGGGGAGCTGTTTTTT. Encoded protein: CATNRGPDTGELFF. The full variable domain, its missing parts supplied by reference TRBV5-8 and TRBJ2-2, is EAGVTQSPTHLIKTRGQQATLRCSPISGHTSVYWYQQALGLGLQFLLWYDEGEERNRGNFPPRFSGRQFPNYSSELNVNALELEDSALYLCATNRGPDTGELFFGEGSRLTVL.

The chain joins TRBV3-1 to TRBJ2-1, with 9 bases identical to TRBD2. Germline V CDR1 and CDR2: LGHDT, YNNKEL (reference sequence). The CDR3 is 15 amino acids. V shed 3 bases and J 9 bases; nucleotides not matched to a gene: 9. CDR3 sequence: CASSHLTAGGIEQFF. The CDR3 DNA follows: TGTGCCAGCAGCCACCTTACAGCGGGAGGTATTGAGCAGTTCTTC.

This clonotype was detected only a few times. The chain combines TRBV10-3 with TRBJ1-5, with 11 bases aligning to TRBD1. V was clipped by 3 bases and J by 5 bases; unmatched bases: 3. CDR3 length equals 15 residues. Germline values: CDR1 ENHRY, CDR2 SYGVKD. The CDR3 coding sequence is TGTGCCATCAGTGATAGGGGACAGGGGGATCAGCCCCAGCATTTT. Protein: CAISDRGQGDQPQHF.

The sample holds many counts of this clonotype. CDR3: CASSETSGGNEQFF. The CDR3 DNA reads as TGTGCCAGCAGTGAAACTAGCGGGGGCAATGAGCAGTTCTTC. The chain employs TRBV6-4 and TRBJ2-1; 11 nucleotides line up with TRBD2. Unmatched junction bases numbered 1, after V lost 3 bases and J lost 6 bases. Germline CDR1 reads MRHNA; CDR2 reads SNTAGT. The CDR3 spans 14 residues.

This clonotype came up a few times. This chain links TRBV12-3 or TRBV12-4 with TRBJ2-1, with TRBD2 as a possible D gene (7 bases). The CDR3 is 15 residues long. The V end lost 7 bases, the J end lost 0 bases, and 13 bases lay between the germline ends. Here the CDR3 reads CASTKGGSSYNEQFF. CDR3 DNA: TGTGCCAGCACGAAGGGGGGGAGCTCCTACAATGAGCAGTTCTTC.

This clonotype appeared a few times. The CDR3 loop is CASSPSGQTSYEQYF. CDR3 coding DNA: TGTGCCAGCAGTCCCTCGGGACAGACTTCCTACGAGCAGTACTTC. The V gene is TRBV12-3 or TRBV12-4, the J gene TRBJ2-7, with 7 bases fitting TRBD1. J lost 1 base, V lost 5 bases, and 8 bases had no gene match. The CDR3 is 15 residues long.

This clonotype was seen a few times. The CDR3 region has the DNA TGCGCCAGCAGCCTTAGTATAGTAGCCGGGCCCAAAAACATTCAGTACTTC. This encodes CASSLSIVAGPKNIQYF. The chain recombines TRBV4-3 with TRBJ2-4; no clear D. Germline lookup yields CDR1 LGHNA and CDR2 YSLEER. CDR3 length: 17 residues. Trimming pared 4 bases from V and 2 bases from J, leaving 18 bases between.

The chain has TRBV18 and TRBJ1-1; D perhaps matches TRBD1 (6 bases). V was shortened by 3 bases and J by 0 bases, with 17 bases between the two germline ends. The V gene's germline CDR1 is KGHSH and CDR2 LQKENI. The CDR3 covers 17 residues. CDR3 coding DNA: TGTGCCAGCTCACCTCGGGGGGCGCAAATGGTGAACACTGAAGCTTTCTTT. Translated, it gives CASSPRGAQMVNTEAFF.

The table lists this clonotype with many counts. V usage is TRBV4-3 and J usage is TRBJ1-1; maybe TRBD1 (6 bases). Germline CDR1 reads LGHNA; CDR2 reads YSLEER. The CDR3 covers 14 residues. Trimming cost V 5 bases and J 6 bases, with 16 bases left between them. The CDR3 region has the DNA TGCGCCAGCAGCTACGTACAGGGTGTACCTGAAGCTTTCTTT. This codes for CASSYVQGVPEAFF.

The chain carries TRBV12-3 or TRBV12-4 and TRBJ1-5; 11 bases line up with TRBD1. The junction had 10 bases not matched to a gene; V was cut back by 6 bases and J by 6 bases. The CDR3 has 16 residues. In DNA, the CDR3 is TGTGCCAGCAGATCAATATCCGGGACAGGGGGTCAGCCCCAGCATTTT. As protein: CASRSISGTGGQPQHF.

This clonotype came up a few times. The chain recombines TRBV6-2 or TRBV6-3 with TRBJ2-1; 9 nucleotides agree with TRBD2. This CDR3 is 13 amino acids long. Germline V CDR1 and CDR2: MNHEY, SVGEGT. The V gene end was trimmed by 8 bases and the J gene end by 6 bases; junction bases not matched to a gene: 5. The CDR3 bases are TGTGCCAGCGGGCTAGCGGGAACCAATGAGCAGTTCTTC. Translated: CASGLAGTNEQFF.

This clonotype was seen a handful of times. The chain carries TRBV7-3 and TRBJ2-2; 10 nucleotides line up with TRBD1. Germline loops: CDR1 SGHTA, CDR2 FQGTGA. V lost 1 base and J lost 6; bases outside the gene matches: 5. This CDR3 is 16 amino acids long. CDR3 nucleotides: TGTGCCAGCAGCTTAAATCCCGGGACAGGGGCCGGGGAGCTGTTTTTT. Residues: CASSLNPGTGAGELFF.

This clonotype was observed at least ten times. The chain uses TRBV6-5 and TRBJ1-1; 7 bases map to TRBD1. Germline V gives CDR1 MNHEY, CDR2 SVGAGI. J lost 1 base, V lost 0 bases, and 2 bases had no gene match. The CDR3 length is 15 residues. CDR3 bases: TGTGCCAGCAGTTACTCCTGGACAGGGAACACTGAAGCTTTCTTT. Translating gives CASSYSWTGNTEAFF.

This clonotype was observed at least ten times. The V gene is TRBV5-1, the J gene TRBJ2-1; TRBD2 aligns across 7 bases. The CDR3 is 13 amino acids. V shed 0 bases and J 7 bases; nucleotides not matched to a gene: 1. CDR1 SGHRS and CDR2 YFSETQ come from the germline V gene. The CDR3, as DNA: TGCGCCAGCAGCTTGGAGGGAGGGAATGAGCAGTTCTTC. It codes for CASSLEGGNEQFF.

Of note for this clonotype: Given a much more abundant clone one base away, this may be a read error. The chain uses TRBV6-6 and TRBJ2-3; D is ambiguous. V was pared by 10 bases and J by 0 bases, with 11 bases between. The germline V gene has CDR1 MNHNY and CDR2 SVGAGI (reference sequence). The CDR3 length is 13 residues. CDR3 nucleotide sequence: TGTGCCAACAGCCTCCGCAGCACAGATACGCAGTATTTT. Amino acid sequence: CANSLRSTDTQYF.

This chain joins TRBV7-9 and TRBJ2-1; 15 bases are a match to TRBD2. This CDR3 has 16 residues. Germline V gives CDR1 SEHNR, CDR2 FQNEAQ (reference sequence). J gave up 8 bases and V 5 bases, and 7 bases lay outside the gene matches. The DNA of the CDR3 is TGTGCCAGCAGCCACGGACTAGCGGGAGGGGGGGATGAGCAGTTCTTC. Its protein product is CASSHGLAGGGDEQFF.

Ten or more counts support this clonotype. V is TRBV10-3 and J is TRBJ2-7; D is possibly TRBD2 (6 bases). The germline gives CDR1 ENHRY, CDR2 SYGVKD. The CDR3 covers 12 residues. V lost 2 bases, J lost 4 bases, and 6 bases lay in between. The CDR3 nucleotides are TGTGCCATCAGTGAGGGAGGGTACGAGCAGTACTTC. This translates into CAISEGGYEQYF.

The CDR3 spells CAGQGASGGYTF. CDR3 in DNA: TGTGCGGGTCAGGGGGCGTCAGGTGGCTACACCTTC. J is TRBJ1-2 and V is TRBV25-1; TRBD1 agrees at 8 bases. Looked up from germline, CDR1 is MGHDK and CDR2 is SYGVNS. The CDR3 is 12 residues long.

This clonotype showed up just a few times. V gene TRBV4-3 combines with J gene TRBJ1-4; 7 nucleotides line up with TRBD1. CDR1 and CDR2 (germline): LGHNA, YSLEER. The CDR3 sequence is 16 residues long. V trimming: 0 bases; J trimming: 7 bases; junction bases outside the gene matches: 8. The CDR3 DNA reads as TGCGCCAGCAGCCAAGATCACCAGGGGGGGCGTGAAAAACTGTTTTTT. This codes for CASSQDHQGGREKLFF.

This rearrangement joins TRBV20-1 to TRBJ2-7; TRBD2 matches 11 bases. The CDR3 has 18 residues. Germline loops: CDR1 DFQATT, CDR2 SNEGSKA (reference sequence). V dropped 0 bases and J dropped 3; count of bases not matched to a gene: 13. CDR3 nucleotides: TGCAGTGCTAGAGATAGGGGGACTAGCGGCCCGCGGAACTACGAGCAGTACTTC. Translation: CSARDRGTSGPRNYEQYF.

The sample holds many counts of this clonotype. The chain has TRBV6-2 or TRBV6-3 and TRBJ2-7; 13 nucleotides match TRBD2. The CDR3 has 15 amino acids. Germline V gene sequence: CDR1 MNHEY, CDR2 SVGEGT. After removal of 6 bases from V and 5 bases from J, the junction contained 7 bases not matched to a gene. In DNA, the CDR3 is TGTGCCAGCAGGCACGCCGGGACTAGCGGGAACGAGCAGTACTTC. It codes for CASRHAGTSGNEQYF.

This clonotype has ten or more counts. The chain combines TRBV9 with TRBJ2-1; D remains ambiguous. Per the germline V gene, CDR1 is SGDLS and CDR2 is YYNGEE. This CDR3 region has 11 residues. V lost 0 bases and J 10 bases, leaving 5 bases between the germline ends. The CDR3 DNA reads as TGTGCCAGCAGCGTAGCTACCGAGCAGTTCTTC. It encodes CASSVATEQFF.

This clonotype was detected many times. The V and J genes are TRBV29-1 and TRBJ2-1; the D gene is possibly TRBD2 (6 bases). This CDR3 spans 16 amino acids. Germline V gene sequence: CDR1 SQVTM, CDR2 ANQGSEA. Trimming took off 2 bases at V and 6 bases at J, with 20 bases between the two ends. This CDR3 reads CSVEWSSGHLSNEQFF. The CDR3, as DNA: TGCAGCGTTGAATGGAGTAGCGGACACTTGTCCAATGAGCAGTTCTTC.

V gene TRBV12-3 or TRBV12-4 combines with J gene TRBJ1-2; no clear D. Deletions cut 7 bases from V and 6 bases from J, with 15 bases between. The CDR3 runs to 13 residues. In DNA form, the CDR3 reads TGTGCCAGCACCTGGGGTAATCCGGATGGCTACACCTTC. It yields the protein CASTWGNPDGYTF.

This clonotype was observed a few times. This chain links TRBV25-1 with TRBJ2-1, with a tentative D call TRBD2 (5 bases). V was pared by 5 bases and J by 0 bases, with 11 bases between. CDR1 is MGHDK, CDR2 SYGVNS, per germline. The CDR3 has 15 residues. The chain's CDR3 is CASSMRESSYNEQFF. For the CDR3, the DNA is TGTGCCAGCAGTATGAGGGAAAGCTCCTACAATGAGCAGTTCTTC. Supplemented by reference TRBV25-1 and TRBJ2-1, the full variable domain reads EADIYQTPRYLVIGTGKKITLECSQTMGHDKMYWYQQDPGMELHLIHYSYGVNSTEKGDLSSESTVSRIRTEHFPLTLESARPSHTSQYLCASSMRESSYNEQFFGPGTRLTVL.

This clonotype was picked up many times. The rearrangement joins TRBV24-1 to TRBJ2-1; 8 bases agree with TRBD2. V lost 0 bases and J lost 0; bases outside the gene matches: 0. In germline, CDR1 is KGHDR, CDR2 SFDVKD. The CDR3 contains 16 residues. DNA of the CDR3: TGTGCCACCAGTGATTTGAGCGGGAGCTCCTACAATGAGCAGTTCTTC. Translation: CATSDLSGSSYNEQFF.